This T cell receptor (beta chain) was sequenced for a study of blood T cells in healthy people across ages. This clonotype was counted a few times. Sample-barcoded 5' priming and a J-beta primer mix drove a second PCR of about 7 to 11 cycles. TCRdb reprocessed the 5' RACE reads with MiXCR, giving one entry per CDR3 protein. The data contain some 1.5 million distinct CDR3 sequences, roughly 27% of them singletons. This TCR was recovered from a woman in her thirties in good health. The source material was blood.

The CDR3 loop is CSARDLGQGDHEQFF. In DNA form, the CDR3 reads TGCAGTGCTAGAGACTTGGGACAGGGGGACCATGAGCAGTTCTTC. V gene TRBV20-1 combines with J gene TRBJ2-1; TRBD1 agrees at 11 bases. V shed 0 bases and J 8 bases; nucleotides not matched to a gene: 6. CDR1 is DFQATT and CDR2 is SNEGSKA in the germline V gene (reference sequence). The CDR3 sequence is 15 residues long.